These T cell receptor beta chains were read from a single sample in a study of blood T cell repertoires in COVID-19. Method: immunoSEQ multiplex PCR; TCRdb's copy keeps in-frame clones and lacks some. Here the sample spans a few hundred thousand clones, approximately 86% being singletons. The sequenced sample consisted of peripheral blood. These receptors originate from a woman in her forties or fifties with COVID-19, enrolled during active disease. The CDR3 runs from the conserved cysteine through the conserved F or W. The order of the fields is V gene, D gene, clone size, J gene, CDR3 DNA, CDR3 protein. A D gene is named only where the DNA matches it firmly. A clone size is listed for some rows: how often the clone was seen (once, few, many), or a class if it is expanded.

V gene: TRBV29-1; D gene: TRBD1; clone size: NA; J gene: TRBJ1-2; CDR3 DNA: TGCAGCGTTGAAGATCAAGGGGGCCTTCCCTATGGCTACACCTTC; CDR3 protein: CSVEDQGGLPYGYTF
V gene: TRBV4-1; D gene: TRBD1; clone size: few; J gene: TRBJ2-2; CDR3 DNA: TGCGCCAGCAACGACAGGACAGGGGGCGGCGGCGGGGAGCTGTTTTTT; CDR3 protein: CASNDRTGGGGGELFF
V gene: TRBV2; D gene: NA; clone size: few; J gene: TRBJ1-1; CDR3 DNA: TGTGCCAGCAGTGATCAAAGGGGGATCACTGAAGCTTTCTTT; CDR3 protein: CASSDQRGITEAFF
V gene: TRBV9; D gene: NA; clone size: NA; J gene: TRBJ1-2; CDR3 DNA: TGTGCCAGCAGCGTAGCTGGCACAGGGCACTTAGGCTACACCTTC; CDR3 protein: CASSVAGTGHLGYTF
V gene: TRBV5-6; D gene: NA; clone size: NA; J gene: TRBJ2-5; CDR3 DNA: TGTGCCAGCAGCTACAAACAGGGTTCGGTGGAGACCCAGTACTTC; CDR3 protein: CASSYKQGSVETQYF
V gene: TRBV18; D gene: NA; clone size: NA; J gene: TRBJ1-1; CDR3 DNA: TGTGCCAGCTCACCAAGTCAGGGGCGGACTGAAGCTTTCTTT; CDR3 protein: CASSPSQGRTEAFF
V gene: TRBV7-2; D gene: NA; clone size: NA; J gene: TRBJ2-1; CDR3 DNA: TGTGCCAGCAGGTTACCCGTTTACAATGAGCAGTTCTTC; CDR3 protein: CASRLPVYNEQFF
V gene: TRBV6-1; D gene: TRBD2; clone size: NA; J gene: TRBJ2-3; CDR3 DNA: TGTGCCAGCAGTGAATCCGTAGGGGGGAGACTAGCGGGGGCTCTGGATACGCAGTATTTT; CDR3 protein: CASSESVGGRLAGALDTQYF
V gene: TRBV18; D gene: TRBD1; clone size: NA; J gene: TRBJ1-2; CDR3 DNA: TGTGCCAGCTCCAGGGGGGCGGACGACTATGGCTACACCTTC; CDR3 protein: CASSRGADDYGYTF
V gene: TRBV5-1; D gene: TRBD1; clone size: NA; J gene: TRBJ2-3; CDR3 DNA: TGCGCCAGCGCCCCAGGGGGCCCTAGCACAGATACGCAGTATTTT; CDR3 protein: CASAPGGPSTDTQYF
V gene: TRBV23-1; D gene: TRBD1; clone size: once; J gene: TRBJ2-7; CDR3 DNA: TGCGCCAGCAGTCAACACACGGACAGGGCCCCCTACGAGCAGTACTTC; CDR3 protein: CASSQHTDRAPYEQYF
V gene: TRBV6-6; D gene: NA; clone size: NA; J gene: TRBJ2-2; CDR3 DNA: TGTGCCAGCAGCTCCCCGCCCCCGGTGGCGGCCGCCCTCACCGGGGAGCTGTTTTTT; CDR3 protein: CASSSPPPVAAALTGELFF
V gene: TRBV2; D gene: NA; clone size: once; J gene: TRBJ1-2; CDR3 DNA: TGTGCCAGCAGTGAATCTACGGGAGGCTACACCTTC; CDR3 protein: CASSESTGGYTF
V gene: TRBV2; D gene: TRBD1; clone size: NA; J gene: TRBJ1-2; CDR3 DNA: TGTGCCAGCAGTGAATACAGGGGGCAGGGCGGCTACACCTTC; CDR3 protein: CASSEYRGQGGYTF
V gene: TRBV11-3; D gene: TRBD2; clone size: NA; J gene: TRBJ2-7; CDR3 DNA: TGTGCCAGCAGCTTAGACGGCGGGGGGGCTGGCGAGCAGTACTTC; CDR3 protein: CASSLDGGGAGEQYF
V gene: TRBV27; D gene: NA; clone size: NA; J gene: TRBJ2-7; CDR3 DNA: TGTGCCAGCAGCCGGGCGGGACCGGCTGTAGCCTACGAGCAGTACTTC; CDR3 protein: CASSRAGPAVAYEQYF
V gene: TRBV7-3; D gene: TRBD2; clone size: NA; J gene: TRBJ2-3; CDR3 DNA: TGTGCCAGCAGCTCGGGACTAGCATTTCAAGATACGCAGTATTTT; CDR3 protein: CASSSGLAFQDTQYF
V gene: TRBV7-8; D gene: NA; clone size: NA; J gene: TRBJ2-3; CDR3 DNA: TGTGCCAGCAGCTCCCGGGGGTACACAGATACGCAGTATTTT; CDR3 protein: CASSSRGYTDTQYF
V gene: TRBV3-1/TRBV3-2; D gene: TRBD1; clone size: NA; J gene: TRBJ1-1; CDR3 DNA: TGTGCCAGCACCCTACAGGGGGACACTGAAGCTTTCTTT; CDR3 protein: CASTLQGDTEAFF
V gene: TRBV7-8; D gene: NA; clone size: few; J gene: TRBJ2-7; CDR3 DNA: TGTGCCAGCAGCTTACAGGGAAACTACGAGCAGTACTTC; CDR3 protein: CASSLQGNYEQYF
V gene: TRBV19; D gene: NA; clone size: NA; J gene: TRBJ2-5; CDR3 DNA: TGTGCCAGTAGTATCGCCAGGGGTGGGGGCAGGGGTCAAGAGACCCAGTACTTC; CDR3 protein: CASSIARGGGRGQETQYF
V gene: TRBV10-3; D gene: TRBD2; clone size: NA; J gene: TRBJ2-1; CDR3 DNA: TGTGCCATCAGTGAAACCGGGACTAGCAATGAGCAGTTCTTC; CDR3 protein: CAISETGTSNEQFF
V gene: TRBV10-3; D gene: NA; clone size: once; J gene: TRBJ2-1; CDR3 DNA: TGTGCCATCAGGGTGAAAAAACAGGGTTTTCGAGATGAGCAGTTCTTC; CDR3 protein: CAIRVKKQGFRDEQFF